This T cell receptor beta chain was obtained from a study of OX40 agonist ivuxolimab in advanced cancers. Broadly, across the study: The costimulatory receptor OX40 (CD134) was targeted by ivuxolimab, a fully human IgG2 agonistic monoclonal antibody. Peripheral TCRbeta sequencing was intended to test whether TCR sequence diversity was altered and clonal T-cell expansion was caused by ivuxolimab. The dose-escalation cohort was around 83% male with a mean age of approximately 60 years, ranging from roughly 23 to 85. The paper covers the monotherapy dose-escalation part of the phase I ivuxolimab trial, which included N ≈ 50 patients. Patients were allowed to have had prior anti-PD-1, anti-PD-L1 or anti-CTLA-4 therapy, and about 40% of the dose-escalation patients had been treated with checkpoint inhibitors. Among the roughly 52 dose-escalation patients, around 19 had hepatocellular carcinoma, roughly 15 melanoma, 9 renal cell carcinoma and 9 head and neck cancer. Intravenous ivuxolimab was administered to patients every 2 weeks at six dose levels: 0.01, 0.1, 0.3, 1.5, 3 and 10 mg/kg. Partial responses occurred in three dose-escalation patients: two with cutaneous melanoma and one with hepatocellular carcinoma.

As for this clone: Its antigen is unknown. Qualities for individual bases were not recorded, and no much larger clone is one base off.

The CDR3 runs 15 amino acids, cysteine and phenylalanine included. Only the CDR3 DNA is retained, 45 bases long and in frame from the first base. Looking up the germline V gene yields CDR1 MDHEN and CDR2 SYDVKM. Trimming takes 6 bases from V and 0 bases from J, and the germline ends sit 14 bases apart. The trial excluded patients who had a history of autoimmune disease or who were on systemic immunosuppression. Peripheral blood for TCR sequencing was drawn from every dose cohort at baseline, at cycle 4 day 1 and at cycle 7 day 1. The samples were drawn from a first-in-human, open-label, multicenter phase I dose-escalation trial of ivuxolimab. The trial enrolled adults with locally advanced or metastatic head and neck squamous cell, hepatocellular, melanoma or renal cell carcinoma. Before TCR sequencing, CD4+ T cells and CD8+ T cells were sorted from peripheral blood as separate populations. To sequence the TCRbeta CDR3 region, genomic DNA was isolated from the sorted cells. The immunoSEQ Assay was used to sequence the TCRbeta CDR3 regions. Sourced from immuneACCESS, this table was stored by TCRdb with only in-frame sequences that have V and J called. A share of the clones is absent; for the studies checked, an unresolved V gene accounts for under half, and the remainder has no known explanation. The sample has roughly 28,000 clones on record, 75% to 90% of them singletons. Roughly a fifth of the sample comes from the top ten.

Study-wide conclusions, independent of this receptor: Low levels of normalized T-cell clonal expansion were also shown by some nonresponding patients. Partial responders in the 0.1-3.0 mg/kg groups had among the lowest normalized peripheral clonal expansion, especially among CD8+ T cells. Antigen specificity was not determined for the clonally expanded peripheral T cells. Clonal expansion of both CD4+ and CD8+ blood T cells was observed from baseline to week 6 at doses 0.1 to 3.0 mg/kg. After ivuxolimab, CD8+ T cells had more expanded clones than CD4+ T cells on average.

Sequenced here: CD4+ or CD8+ T cells sorted from blood, sampled in a trial of the OX40 agonist ivuxolimab. This receptor was taken from an adult with an advanced solid tumor such as melanoma, head and neck, liver or kidney cancer. This chain is built from TRBV28 and TRBJ1-1, with the D gene uncertain. The base sequence is TGTGCCAGCAGAGGCTTTGCCGGATTGAACACTGAAGCTTTCTTT. Protein translation: CASRGFAGLNTEAFF.